This T cell receptor beta chain was found in a study of blood T cell repertoires in COVID-19. Study-wide context: The origin of the acute and convalescent COVID-19 samples was the United States, Italy and Spain. In each case, the material was cDNA or gDNA derived from T cells, B-cell-depleted T cells, or PBMCs.

Germline V gene lookup returns CDR1 MNHNS and CDR2 SASEGT. CDR3 length equals 18 residues. V lost 4 bases to trimming and J lost 0 bases; unmatched junction nucleotides: 10. Original data processing: Amplifying reference gene primers gave estimates of nucleated cell counts. Profiling relied on immunoSEQ multiplex PCR, and the TCRdb table lists in-frame clones only, not all of them. V and J calls and clone size are those listed in that table; D and trimming were worked out from the DNA. The table shows around 41,000 clones, with about 85% occurring only once. This sequence originates from a human donor in a cohort sampled during active COVID-19. The genes are TRBV6-1 and TRBJ1-5, with 9 bases aligning to TRBD1. Sequencing was carried out using peripheral blood. The CDR3 loop reads CASSGGQGRPYSNQPQHF. CDR3 sequence (DNA): TGTGCCAGCAGTGGGGGACAGGGACGTCCTTATAGCAATCAGCCCCAGCATTTT.